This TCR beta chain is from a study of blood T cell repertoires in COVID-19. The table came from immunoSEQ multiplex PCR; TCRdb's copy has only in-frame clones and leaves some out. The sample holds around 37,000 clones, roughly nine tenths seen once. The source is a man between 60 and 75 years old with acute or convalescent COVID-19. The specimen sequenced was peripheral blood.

CDR3 in DNA: TGTGCCAGCTCACAACAGAGGACAGGAGCAAACACTGAAGCTTTCTTT. Residues: CASSQQRTGANTEAFF. The rearrangement joins TRBV18 to TRBJ1-1; 7 positions agree with TRBD1. CDR3 length: 16 amino acids. Trimming cost V 4 bases and J 2 bases; bases outside gene matches: 10. Germline CDR1 is KGHSH and CDR2 is LQKENI.